These T cell receptor beta chains were read from a single sample in a study of T cell responses to AZD1222 COVID-19 vaccine. The repertoire was sequenced with immunoSEQ multiplex PCR; TCRdb's copy has only in-frame clones and lacks some. The sample holds about 78,000 clones, 87% seen once. The source material was peripheral blood, sampled on day 0 of AZD1222 vaccination. The receptor set was obtained from an adult in good health. CDR3s include the opening cysteine and the closing phenylalanine or tryptophan. D genes are given only for firm matches. A clone size is listed for some rows: how often the clone was seen (once, few, many), or a class if it is expanded.

CDR3 length: 16
clone size: -
D gene: TRBD1
J gene: TRBJ2-7
V gene: TRBV4-1
CDR3 protein: CASSQALGQGHYEQYF
CDR3 DNA: TGCGCCAGCAGCCAAGCGCTCGGACAGGGCCACTACGAGCAGTACTTC

CDR3 length: 14
clone size: -
D gene: TRBD1
J gene: TRBJ1-4
V gene: TRBV6-5
CDR3 protein: CASRRQGAGEKLFF
CDR3 DNA: TGTGCCAGCAGGAGACAGGGGGCGGGGGAAAAACTGTTTTTT

CDR3 length: 15
clone size: -
D gene: -
J gene: TRBJ2-7
V gene: TRBV3-1/TRBV3-2
CDR3 protein: CASSQVPGAAYEQYF
CDR3 DNA: TGTGCCAGCAGCCAAGTGCCGGGCGCCGCATACGAGCAGTACTTC

CDR3 length: 13
clone size: -
D gene: TRBD2
J gene: TRBJ2-1
V gene: TRBV11-3
CDR3 protein: CASSRTSFHEQFF
CDR3 DNA: TGTGCCAGCAGTAGGACTAGCTTCCATGAGCAGTTCTTC

CDR3 length: 16
clone size: -
D gene: TRBD2
J gene: TRBJ2-3
V gene: TRBV19
CDR3 protein: CASSFNPAGGLDTQYF
CDR3 DNA: TGTGCCAGTAGTTTCAACCCAGCGGGAGGATTGGATACGCAGTATTTT

CDR3 length: 16
clone size: -
D gene: TRBD2
J gene: TRBJ2-5
V gene: TRBV15
CDR3 protein: CATSARLAGGGETQYF
CDR3 DNA: TGTGCCACCAGCGCGCGACTAGCGGGAGGAGGTGAGACCCAGTACTTC

CDR3 length: 13
clone size: few
D gene: TRBD1
J gene: TRBJ1-6
V gene: TRBV11-3
CDR3 protein: CASGGQEDSPLHF
CDR3 DNA: TGTGCCAGCGGAGGACAGGAGGATTCACCCCTCCACTTT

CDR3 length: 15
clone size: -
D gene: TRBD2
J gene: TRBJ2-7
V gene: TRBV28
CDR3 protein: CASSPRASGTVEQYF
CDR3 DNA: TGTGCCAGCAGTCCCAGGGCTAGCGGGACCGTCGAGCAGTACTTC

CDR3 length: 16
clone size: -
D gene: -
J gene: TRBJ1-6
V gene: TRBV4-1
CDR3 protein: CASSLGPEGYNSPLHF
CDR3 DNA: TGCGCCAGCAGCCTCGGACCCGAAGGCTATAATTCACCCCTCCACTTT

CDR3 length: 16
clone size: -
D gene: -
J gene: TRBJ1-5
V gene: TRBV3-1/TRBV3-2
CDR3 protein: CASSQTSGQGNQPQHF
CDR3 DNA: TGTGCCAGCAGCCAAACCTCAGGGCAGGGTAATCAGCCCCAGCATTTT

CDR3 length: 12
clone size: few
D gene: -
J gene: TRBJ2-1
V gene: TRBV5-4
CDR3 protein: CASSLRSNEQFF
CDR3 DNA: TGTGCCAGCAGCTTGCGATCAAATGAGCAGTTCTTC

CDR3 length: 14
clone size: once
D gene: TRBD1
J gene: TRBJ2-3
V gene: TRBV7-9
CDR3 protein: CASSLGTGGDTQYF
CDR3 DNA: TGTGCCAGCAGCTTAGGGACAGGAGGCGATACGCAGTATTTT

CDR3 length: 14
clone size: -
D gene: TRBD2
J gene: TRBJ2-7
V gene: TRBV7-2
CDR3 protein: CASSFTGTSDEQYF
CDR3 DNA: TGTGCCAGCAGCTTCACTGGGACTAGCGACGAGCAGTACTTC

CDR3 length: 13
clone size: -
D gene: -
J gene: TRBJ1-4
V gene: TRBV7-8
CDR3 protein: CAAGGPTNEKLFF
CDR3 DNA: TGTGCCGCGGGGGGGCCTACTAATGAAAAACTGTTTTTT

CDR3 length: 10
clone size: once
D gene: -
J gene: TRBJ2-1
V gene: TRBV10-2
CDR3 protein: CASGYNEQFF
CDR3 DNA: TGCGCCAGCGGATACAATGAGCAGTTCTTC

CDR3 length: 11
clone size: once
D gene: -
J gene: TRBJ1-1
V gene: TRBV7-9
CDR3 protein: CAGERWTEAFF
CDR3 DNA: TGTGCCGGGGAACGGTGGACTGAAGCTTTCTTT

CDR3 length: 19
clone size: -
D gene: -
J gene: TRBJ1-4
V gene: TRBV19
CDR3 protein: CASSIAPPGGLATNEKLFF
CDR3 DNA: TGTGCCAGTAGTATTGCTCCCCCGGGAGGCCTGGCAACTAATGAAAAACTGTTTTTT

CDR3 length: 13
clone size: -
D gene: TRBD1
J gene: TRBJ1-2
V gene: TRBV3-1/TRBV3-2
CDR3 protein: CASSQARTGGYTF
CDR3 DNA: TGTGCCAGCAGCCAAGCCCGGACAGGTGGCTACACCTTC

CDR3 length: 14
clone size: -
D gene: -
J gene: TRBJ1-2
V gene: TRBV7-2
CDR3 protein: CASSPIDGNYGYTF
CDR3 DNA: TGTGCCAGCAGCCCGATTGACGGTAACTATGGCTACACCTTC

CDR3 length: 16
clone size: -
D gene: -
J gene: TRBJ2-3
V gene: TRBV7-8
CDR3 protein: CASSLRDAGPADTQYF
CDR3 DNA: TGTGCCAGCAGCTTAAGGGACGCGGGCCCTGCAGATACGCAGTATTTT

CDR3 length: 14
clone size: few
D gene: TRBD1
J gene: TRBJ2-7
V gene: TRBV2
CDR3 protein: CASSRDRGSYEQYF
CDR3 DNA: TGTGCCAGCAGCCGGGACAGGGGGTCCTACGAGCAGTACTTC

CDR3 length: 15
clone size: -
D gene: -
J gene: TRBJ1-1
V gene: TRBV14
CDR3 protein: CASSQEGPRRTEAFF
CDR3 DNA: TGTGCCAGCAGCCAAGAAGGACCCCGGCGGACTGAAGCTTTCTTT

CDR3 length: 13
clone size: -
D gene: -
J gene: TRBJ2-2
V gene: TRBV28
CDR3 protein: CASSLNGGGELFF
CDR3 DNA: TGTGCCAGCAGTTTAAATGGAGGCGGGGAGCTGTTTTTT

CDR3 length: 14
clone size: -
D gene: TRBD1
J gene: TRBJ2-4
V gene: TRBV6-2/TRBV6-3
CDR3 protein: CASSFTTGANIQYF
CDR3 DNA: TGTGCCAGCAGTTTCACGACAGGGGCCAACATTCAGTACTTC

CDR3 length: 15
clone size: -
D gene: -
J gene: TRBJ1-1
V gene: TRBV3-1/TRBV3-2
CDR3 protein: CASSQSATGNTEAFF
CDR3 DNA: TGTGCCAGCAGCCAATCTGCGACAGGGAACACTGAAGCTTTCTTT

CDR3 length: 14
clone size: few
D gene: -
J gene: TRBJ1-6
V gene: TRBV7-6
CDR3 protein: CASSLGRDNSPLHF
CDR3 DNA: TGTGCCAGCAGCTTAGGCAGGGACAATTCACCCCTCCACTTT

CDR3 length: 17
clone size: -
D gene: -
J gene: TRBJ1-6
V gene: TRBV5-4
CDR3 protein: CASSLRSGGQNNSPLHF
CDR3 DNA: TGTGCCAGCAGCTTAAGGTCGGGGGGGCAGAATAATTCACCCCTCCACTTT

CDR3 length: 16
clone size: -
D gene: -
J gene: TRBJ1-4
V gene: TRBV4-1
CDR3 protein: CASSQPDRATNEKLFF
CDR3 DNA: TGCGCCAGCAGCCAACCAGACAGAGCAACTAATGAAAAACTGTTTTTT

CDR3 length: 13
clone size: -
D gene: -
J gene: TRBJ1-5
V gene: TRBV29-1
CDR3 protein: CSAGEGGGQPQHF
CDR3 DNA: TGCAGCGCGGGGGAGGGGGGTGGACAGCCCCAGCATTTT

CDR3 length: 15
clone size: -
D gene: -
J gene: TRBJ1-4
V gene: TRBV15
CDR3 protein: CATSRDVTGVEKLFF
CDR3 DNA: TGTGCCACCAGCAGAGATGTTACGGGCGTTGAAAAACTGTTTTTT

CDR3 length: 19
clone size: -
D gene: TRBD2
J gene: TRBJ2-4
V gene: TRBV27
CDR3 protein: CASRNRVLAGGSAKNIQYF
CDR3 DNA: TGTGCCAGCAGAAATCGGGTGTTAGCGGGAGGGTCAGCCAAAAACATTCAGTACTTC

CDR3 length: 14
clone size: -
D gene: -
J gene: TRBJ2-5
V gene: TRBV19
CDR3 protein: CASSTGAYQETQYF
CDR3 DNA: TGTGCCAGTAGTACCGGAGCGTACCAAGAGACCCAGTACTTC

CDR3 length: 15
clone size: -
D gene: TRBD2
J gene: TRBJ2-7
V gene: TRBV19
CDR3 protein: CASTPPGTSGGEQYF
CDR3 DNA: TGTGCCAGTACCCCTCCCGGGACTAGCGGAGGTGAGCAGTACTTC

CDR3 length: 16
clone size: -
D gene: TRBD1
J gene: TRBJ1-5
V gene: TRBV28
CDR3 protein: CASSLIPGTGNQPQHF
CDR3 DNA: TGTGCCAGCAGCCTAATACCCGGGACAGGCAATCAGCCCCAGCATTTT

CDR3 length: 12
clone size: -
D gene: -
J gene: TRBJ1-5
V gene: TRBV7-8
CDR3 protein: CASSPDYQPQHF
CDR3 DNA: TGTGCCAGCAGCCCGGACTATCAGCCCCAGCATTTT

CDR3 length: 16
clone size: -
D gene: TRBD2
J gene: TRBJ2-5
V gene: TRBV6-5
CDR3 protein: CASSYPRTSGRETQYF
CDR3 DNA: TGTGCCAGCAGTTACCCAAGGACTAGCGGGAGGGAGACCCAGTACTTC

CDR3 length: 17
clone size: -
D gene: -
J gene: TRBJ2-1
V gene: TRBV7-2
CDR3 protein: CASSLEVSASRGYEQFF
CDR3 DNA: TGTGCCAGCAGCTTAGAGGTATCGGCTAGCAGGGGCTATGAGCAGTTCTTC

CDR3 length: 14
clone size: -
D gene: -
J gene: TRBJ1-2
V gene: TRBV30
CDR3 protein: CAWSDPVRGYGYTF
CDR3 DNA: TGTGCCTGGAGTGACCCAGTACGGGGCTATGGCTACACCTTC

CDR3 length: 15
clone size: -
D gene: TRBD2
J gene: TRBJ2-1
V gene: TRBV4-3
CDR3 protein: CASSQELAGDNEQFF
CDR3 DNA: TGCGCCAGCAGCCAAGAACTAGCGGGGGACAATGAGCAGTTCTTC

CDR3 length: 15
clone size: -
D gene: TRBD2
J gene: TRBJ2-1
V gene: TRBV24-1
CDR3 protein: CATSVGDYSYNEQFF
CDR3 DNA: TGTGCCACCAGTGTTGGGGACTACTCCTACAATGAGCAGTTCTTC